The present entry profiles one T cell receptor (beta chain) with its context. The clone's antigen remains unknown. Per-nucleotide qualities are absent, and no much larger clonotype sits a single base away. These data belong to a study of T cells in Graves' hyperthyroidism and ophthalmopathy (dated by TCRdb to between 2019 and 2020). For the study in its entirety: Peripheral blood was sampled at the time of initial diagnosis, prior to any treatment. To identify distinguishing TCR V-J signatures, a discovery cohort of about a hundred patients was used, comprising 43 with Graves' ophthalmopathy and under 60 with stable Graves' hyperthyroidism. After sampling, hyperthyroidism patients received methimazole starting at 30 mg daily, and ophthalmopathy patients received high-dose intravenous methylprednisolone. The paper describes TCR Vbeta CDR3 sequencing of about 140 peripheral blood samples, made up of fewer than 50 ophthalmopathy patients, around 73 hyperthyroidism patients and approximately 17 progressor patients. The 100 or so discovery patients were divided at random into training and test sets in a 7:3 ratio. The study also compared thyroid tissue and blood T-cell repertoires from several Graves' hyperthyroidism patients. Whether ophthalmopathy could be predicted prospectively was tested in an independent validation cohort made up of roughly 19 hyperthyroidism patients plus 17 patients who later progressed to ophthalmopathy. What the authors observed across the whole study: No statistical method was used to fix the sample size in advance, and group allocation was not hidden from the investigators. In validation, progression to ophthalmopathy was predicted by the model with 70.59% sensitivity and 72.22% specificity, a median of 6.5 months before onset. A model built on a 13 V-J signature distinguished ophthalmopathy from stable hyperthyroidism, reaching 85% to 90% sensitivity and approximately 81% specificity in cross-validation and 80%/75% in testing. Blood samples also contained most of the expanded thyroid clonotypes (frequency above 0.001), which suggests that blood repertoires may reflect thyroid immune responses.

Amplification of TCR beta CDR3 regions was carried out from RNA transcripts. The first round of RT-PCR for the TCR CDR3 was performed with the HTBI primer set and the Qiagen OneStep RT-PCR kit. The libraries were constructed in a second round of multiplex PCR and then size-selected and purified. Libraries were sequenced paired-end with 100 bp reads on an Illumina HiSeq2000. As for how the authors treated the data: SOAPnuke was used to process the raw data, with reads discarded if the reads contained adapters or uncalled bases, had a mean Phred below 15, or lacked an exact constant-primer or identifier match. COPE v1.2.5 was used to merge the high-quality paired reads, and each unique nucleotide sequence was defined as a clonotype. MiTCR v1.1 was used to align the clonotypes against IMGT TRBV, TRBD and TRBJ reference segments. The analysis was restricted to V-J combinations with a frequency above 0.0001, which together covered roughly 99% of the repertoires. A TCS score was defined as the ratio of F50 (clonal expansion) to E x V (chaos), with BLOSUM62-based TCRdist applied between CDR3 peptides within each V-J. Welch's t-statistics and random forest reduced 514 V-J features to 13, which were used in a naive Bayes classifier (R e1071). Through fastp at Q25 and MiXCR, TCRdb rebuilt clones from the public reads, retaining in-frame beta chains. All rows with the same CDR3 protein become a single entry with the most common DNA and genes. These V and J calls are TCRdb output, not the study's own analysis. In this sample the table shows a few hundred thousand distinct CDR3 sequences, just under 15% of which occur a single time. Clones ranked in the top ten supply approximately 32% of the sample.

The germline V and J ends show losses of 6 bases and 2 bases respectively, and no gene match explains 8 bases of the junction. According to the germline V gene (reference sequence), CDR1 reads DFQATT and CDR2 reads SNEGSKA. The CDR3, cysteine through phenylalanine, is 14 amino acids long. The DNA shown is the 42-base CDR3, in frame from base 1. Stable Graves' hyperthyroidism was defined as no progression to ophthalmopathy during 18 months of follow-up. Hyperthyroidism patients were newly diagnosed, had a disease duration of under 2 months, and were aged 18 to 65 years. Any patient with an uncontrolled infection, another autoimmune disease, pregnancy or lactation was excluded. Clinical symptoms, serum thyroxine and TRAb, thyroid ultrasound, and orbital computed tomography formed the basis for the diagnoses. PBMCs were separated from approximately 10 ml of fresh peripheral blood using Ficoll-Paque density gradient centrifugation. Total RNA was extracted with Trizol reagent, and quality was checked on an Agilent 2100 Bioanalyzer.

The V and J segments used are TRBV20-1 and TRBJ2-5, with 8 bases in between that match TRBD2. The sample was blood. The TCR comes from a woman in her 30s with Graves' hyperthyroidism. The nucleotide sequence reads as follows: TGCAGTGCGTTTCGACTAGCGTTTCAAGAGACCCAGTACTTC. Its amino acids are CSAFRLAFQETQYF.